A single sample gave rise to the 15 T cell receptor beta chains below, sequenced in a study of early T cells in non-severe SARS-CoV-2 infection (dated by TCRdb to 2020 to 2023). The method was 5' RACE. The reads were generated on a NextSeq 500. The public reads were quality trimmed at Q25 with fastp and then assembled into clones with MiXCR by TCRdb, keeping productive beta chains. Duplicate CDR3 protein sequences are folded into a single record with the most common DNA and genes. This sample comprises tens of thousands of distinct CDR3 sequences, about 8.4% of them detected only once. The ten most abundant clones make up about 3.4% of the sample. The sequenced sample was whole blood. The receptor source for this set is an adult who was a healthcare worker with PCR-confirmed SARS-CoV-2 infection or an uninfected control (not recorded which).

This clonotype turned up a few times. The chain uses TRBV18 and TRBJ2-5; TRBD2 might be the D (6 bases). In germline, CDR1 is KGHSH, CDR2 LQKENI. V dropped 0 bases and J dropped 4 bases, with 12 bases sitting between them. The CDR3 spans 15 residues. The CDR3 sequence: CASSPPGLRVETQYF. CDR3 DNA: TGTGCCAGCTCACCACCTGGACTAAGGGTAGAGACCCAGTACTTC.

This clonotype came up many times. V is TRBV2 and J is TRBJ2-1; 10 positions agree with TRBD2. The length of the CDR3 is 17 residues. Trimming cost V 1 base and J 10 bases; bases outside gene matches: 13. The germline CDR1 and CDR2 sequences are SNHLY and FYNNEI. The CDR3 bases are TGTGCCAGCAGTGAAGAGCAAGCGGGAGGGCCGTTAGGCGAGCAGTTCTTC. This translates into CASSEEQAGGPLGEQFF.

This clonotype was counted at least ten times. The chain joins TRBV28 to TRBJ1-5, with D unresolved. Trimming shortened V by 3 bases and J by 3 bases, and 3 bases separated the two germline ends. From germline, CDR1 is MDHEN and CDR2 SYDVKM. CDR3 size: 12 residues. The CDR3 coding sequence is TGTGCCAGCAGTTTGGTCAATCAGCCCCAGCATTTT. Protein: CASSLVNQPQHF.

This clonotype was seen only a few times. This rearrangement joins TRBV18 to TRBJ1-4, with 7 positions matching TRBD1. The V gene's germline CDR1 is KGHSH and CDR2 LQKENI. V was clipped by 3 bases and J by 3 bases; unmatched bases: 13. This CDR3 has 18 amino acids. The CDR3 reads CASSPTTNRGSANEKLFF. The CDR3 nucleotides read TGTGCCAGCTCACCCACAACGAACAGGGGCTCGGCTAATGAAAAACTGTTTTTT. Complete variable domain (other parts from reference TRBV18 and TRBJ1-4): NAGVMQNPRHLVRRRGQEARLRCSPMKGHSHVYWYRQLPEEGLKFMVYLQKENIIDESGMPKERFSAEFPKEGPSILRIQQVVRGDSAAYFCASSPTTNRGSANEKLFFGSGTQLSVL.

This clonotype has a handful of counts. The CDR3 region is CASSKQLYEQYF. In DNA, the CDR3 is TGTGCCAGCAGTAAACAATTATACGAGCAGTACTTC. The gene calls are TRBV6-1 and TRBJ2-7, with unresolved D. Germline lookup yields CDR1 MNHNS and CDR2 SASEGT. The V end was cut by 5 bases, the J end by 4 bases, with 9 bases between. This CDR3 spans 12 amino acids.

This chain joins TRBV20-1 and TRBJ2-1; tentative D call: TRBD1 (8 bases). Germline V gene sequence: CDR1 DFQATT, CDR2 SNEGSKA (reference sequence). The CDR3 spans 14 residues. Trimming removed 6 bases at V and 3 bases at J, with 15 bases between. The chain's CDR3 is CSARTGRGYNEQFF. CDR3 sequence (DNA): TGCAGTGCAAGGACAGGGAGGGGCTACAATGAGCAGTTCTTC.

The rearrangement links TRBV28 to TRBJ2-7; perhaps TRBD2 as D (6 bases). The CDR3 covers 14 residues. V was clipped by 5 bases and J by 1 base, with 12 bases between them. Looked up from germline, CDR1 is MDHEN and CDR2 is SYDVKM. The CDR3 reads CASSLGTVSYEQYF. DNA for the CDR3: TGTGCCAGCAGTCTGGGGACTGTGTCCTACGAGCAGTACTTC.

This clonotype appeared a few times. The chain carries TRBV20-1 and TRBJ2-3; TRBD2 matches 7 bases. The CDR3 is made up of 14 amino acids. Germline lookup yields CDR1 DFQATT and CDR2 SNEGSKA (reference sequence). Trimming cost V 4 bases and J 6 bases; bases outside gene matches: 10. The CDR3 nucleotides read TGCAGTGCTATTAACGCGGGAGACCCCGATACGCAGTATTTT. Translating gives CSAINAGDPDTQYF.

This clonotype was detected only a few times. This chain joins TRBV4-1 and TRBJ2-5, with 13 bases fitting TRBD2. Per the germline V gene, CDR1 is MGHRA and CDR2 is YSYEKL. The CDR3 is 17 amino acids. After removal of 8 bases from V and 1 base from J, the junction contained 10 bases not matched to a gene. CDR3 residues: CASQRTSGSWGQETQYF. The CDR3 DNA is TGCGCCAGCCAGCGGACTAGCGGGAGTTGGGGCCAAGAGACCCAGTACTTC.

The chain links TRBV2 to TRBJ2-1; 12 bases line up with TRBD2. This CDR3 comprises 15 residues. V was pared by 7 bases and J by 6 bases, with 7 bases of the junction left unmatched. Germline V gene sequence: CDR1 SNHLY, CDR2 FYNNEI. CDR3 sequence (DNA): TGTGCCAGCACCCCGACGGGACTAGCGGGCAATGAGCAGTTCTTC. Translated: CASTPTGLAGNEQFF.

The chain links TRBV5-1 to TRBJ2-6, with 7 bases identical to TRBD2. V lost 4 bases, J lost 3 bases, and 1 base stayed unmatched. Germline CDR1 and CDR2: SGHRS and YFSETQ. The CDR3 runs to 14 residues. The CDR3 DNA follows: TGCGCCAGCAGCCGGACTAGTGGGGCCAACGTCCTGACTTTC. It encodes CASSRTSGANVLTF.

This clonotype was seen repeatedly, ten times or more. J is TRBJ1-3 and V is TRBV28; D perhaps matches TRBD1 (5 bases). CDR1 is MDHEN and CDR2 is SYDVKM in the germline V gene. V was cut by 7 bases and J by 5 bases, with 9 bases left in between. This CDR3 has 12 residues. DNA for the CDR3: TGTGCCAGCACGACAGACAGAAACACCATATATTTT. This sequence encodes CASTTDRNTIYF.

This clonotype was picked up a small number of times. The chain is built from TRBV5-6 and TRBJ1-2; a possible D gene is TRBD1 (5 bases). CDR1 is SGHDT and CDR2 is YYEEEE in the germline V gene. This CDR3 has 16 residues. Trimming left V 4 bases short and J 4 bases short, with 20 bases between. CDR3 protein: CASSPRQFPLGYGYTF. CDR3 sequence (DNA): TGTGCCAGCAGCCCCAGACAGTTCCCCTTGGGCTATGGCTACACCTTC.

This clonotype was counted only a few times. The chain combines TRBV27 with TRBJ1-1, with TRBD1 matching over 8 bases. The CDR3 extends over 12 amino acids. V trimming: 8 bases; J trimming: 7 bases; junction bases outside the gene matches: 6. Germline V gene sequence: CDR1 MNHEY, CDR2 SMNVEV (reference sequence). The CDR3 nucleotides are TGTGCCAGCCAGACAGGGGCCAATGAAGCTTTCTTT. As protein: CASQTGANEAFF.

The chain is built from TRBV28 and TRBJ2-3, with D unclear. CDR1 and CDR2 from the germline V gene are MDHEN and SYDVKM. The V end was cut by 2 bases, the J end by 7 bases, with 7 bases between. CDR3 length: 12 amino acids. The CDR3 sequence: CASSLVGHTQYF. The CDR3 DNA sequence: TGTGCCAGCAGTTTAGTGGGCCATACGCAGTATTTT.